These 2 T cell receptor beta chains share one sample of origin, sequenced in a study of blood T cell repertoires in COVID-19. The repertoire was sequenced with immunoSEQ multiplex PCR; TCRdb's copy has only in-frame clones and lacks some. Among 200,000 to 250,000 clones, 70% to 90% were seen once, and the ten largest hold roughly 3%. Sequencing was performed on peripheral blood. The receptors originated from a man younger than 35 with active or convalescent COVID-19.

V usage is TRBV28 and J usage is TRBJ2-7; D gene unclear. Germline assignment: CDR1 MDHEN and CDR2 SYDVKM. The CDR3 extends over 13 amino acids. V shed 1 base and J shed 4 bases, with 8 bases lying between them. The CDR3 reads CASSLFEAYEQYF. CDR3 bases: TGTGCCAGCAGTTTATTCGAGGCTTACGAGCAGTACTTC. Variable domain in full (rest from reference TRBV28 and TRBJ2-7): DVKVTQSSRYLVKRTGEKVFLECVQDMDHENMFWYRQDPGLGLRLIYFSYDVKMKEKGDIPEGYSVSREKKERFSLILESASTNQTSMYLCASSLFEAYEQYFGPGTRLTVT.

Comments on this clone: The sample has other DNA sequences that encode this CDR3 too. The V call is TRBV20-1, the J call TRBJ1-2; 10 positions match TRBD1. The V and J ends lost 3 bases and 8 bases, in that order; junction bases with no gene match: 3. This CDR3 has 12 residues. Per germline, CDR1 DFQATT and CDR2 SNEGSKA (reference sequence). The CDR3 sequence is CSASDRGLGYTF. The CDR3 bases are TGCAGTGCTAGTGACAGGGGGCTCGGCTACACCTTC.